This entry features one T cell receptor (beta chain) sequence. The method was immunoSEQ multiplex PCR; TCRdb's version includes in-frame clones alone and lacks a portion of them. This table holds about 110,000 clones, over 75% found once. These data are taken from a study of control samples from healthy donors and cancer patients. The germline V gene encodes CDR1 LGHDT and CDR2 YNNKEL (reference sequence). The V gene lost 4 bases and the J gene lost 2 bases, with 11 bases spanning the gap. The CDR3 is made up of 14 amino acids. This sequence originates from a human donor in good health. The donor label of this sample is uncertain. The rearrangement joins TRBV3-1 (or the pseudogene TRBV3-2) to TRBJ1-1; D unclear. Sequenced: blood. CDR3: CASSPTARNTEAFF. The CDR3 DNA reads TGTGCCAGCAGCCCGACCGCTCGTAACACTGAAGCTTTCTTT.